This T cell receptor beta chain derives from a study of T cell responses to AZD1222 COVID-19 vaccine. Study outcomes and limitations: Rises in breadth and depth of Spike-specific TCRs came after two AZD1222 doses. CD4 TCRs associated with vaccination spanned spike, dominating at 160-218 and 743-854. White British people made up most donors, females outnumbered males, and clonal diversity was possibly underestimated.

Worth noting for this clone: The antigen remains unidentified.

Using immunoSEQ multiplex PCR, the repertoire was profiled, and TCRdb retains in-frame clones only, with some absent. The data show approximately 46,000 clones, around 80% seen once. Germline V lookup: CDR1 SGHRS, CDR2 YFSETQ. The CDR3 extends over 14 amino acids. V was shortened by 0 bases and J by 5 bases, with 11 bases between the two germline ends. V gene TRBV5-1 combines with J gene TRBJ2-5, with D perhaps TRBD1 (5 bases). The specimen was peripheral blood, collected on day 0 of AZD1222 vaccination. The origin of this receptor is an adult in good health. CDR3 DNA sequence: TGCGCCAGCAGCTTGGGACAGTCGGCGGAGACCCAGTACTTC. Translation: CASSLGQSAETQYF. The full variable domain, with the rest looked up from reference TRBV5-1 and TRBJ2-5, is KAGVTQTPRYLIKTRGQQVTLSCSPISGHRSVSWYQQTPGQGLQFLFEYFSETQRNKGNFPGRFSGRQFSNSRSEMNVSTLELGDSALYLCASSLGQSAETQYFGPGTRLLVL.